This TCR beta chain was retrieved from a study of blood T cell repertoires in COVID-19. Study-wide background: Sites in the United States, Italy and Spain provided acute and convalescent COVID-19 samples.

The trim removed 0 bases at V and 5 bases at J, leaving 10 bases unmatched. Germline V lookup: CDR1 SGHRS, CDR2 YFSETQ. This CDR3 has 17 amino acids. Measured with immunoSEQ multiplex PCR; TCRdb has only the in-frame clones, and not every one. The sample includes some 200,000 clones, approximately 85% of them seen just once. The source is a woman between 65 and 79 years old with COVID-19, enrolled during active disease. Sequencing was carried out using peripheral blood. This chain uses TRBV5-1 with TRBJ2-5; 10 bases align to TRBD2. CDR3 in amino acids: CASSLASGGAYRETQYF. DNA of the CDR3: TGCGCCAGCAGCTTGGCCAGCGGGGGGGCCTATAGGGAGACCCAGTACTTC.